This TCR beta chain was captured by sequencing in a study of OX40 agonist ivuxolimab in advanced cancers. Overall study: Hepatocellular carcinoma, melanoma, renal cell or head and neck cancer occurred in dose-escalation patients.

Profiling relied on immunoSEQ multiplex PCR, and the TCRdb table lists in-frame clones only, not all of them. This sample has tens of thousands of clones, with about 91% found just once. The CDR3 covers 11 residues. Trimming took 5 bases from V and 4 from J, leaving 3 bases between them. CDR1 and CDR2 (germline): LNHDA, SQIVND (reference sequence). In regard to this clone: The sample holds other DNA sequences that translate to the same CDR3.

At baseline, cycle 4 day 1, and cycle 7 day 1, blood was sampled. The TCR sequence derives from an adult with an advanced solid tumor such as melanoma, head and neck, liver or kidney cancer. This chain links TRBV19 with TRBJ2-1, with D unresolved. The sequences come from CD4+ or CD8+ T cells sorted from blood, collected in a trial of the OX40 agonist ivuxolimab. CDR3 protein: CASSSYNEQFF. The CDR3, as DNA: TGTGCCAGTAGTTCTTACAATGAGCAGTTCTTC.